The sequence of this T cell receptor beta chain was determined in a study of cytomegalovirus exposure and HLA in healthy donors. Regarding the study as a whole: It was fewer than 200 TCR beta chains that were listed as cytomegalovirus-associated. The number of N-insertions in an Asian-associated ancestry cluster was reportedly below the approximately 680-donor mean in a later analysis.

V dropped 9 bases and J dropped 5; count of bases not matched to a gene: 6. The length of the CDR3 is 13 residues. CDR1 LNHDA and CDR2 SQIVND come from the germline V gene (reference sequence). Primers included in the PCR were 60 Vbeta and 13 Jbeta primers. TCRdb keeps only in-frame clones here, not all; method: immunoSEQ multiplex PCR. The table lists some 140,000 clones, roughly 79% of them singletons. For this clone: Its matching antigen is unknown.

The gene calls are TRBV19 and TRBJ2-3; 9 nucleotides line up with TRBD1. The receptor was derived from a man aged 30-40 years in good health and CMV-seronegative. The sequenced sample was PBMCs. CDR3 region: CASRQGEVDTQYF. Written as DNA, the CDR3 is TGTGCCAGCCGACAGGGGGAGGTAGATACGCAGTATTTT.